A selection of T cell receptor beta chains follows, all from one sample in a study of identical twins. TCRdb redid the calling of the 5' RACE reads with MiXCR, one entry per CDR3 protein. The repertoire consists of 690,000 or so distinct CDR3 sequences, with roughly 8% occurring once and the leading ten covering around 0.98%. This same sample was also taken into another study, of yellow fever vaccine responses in identical twins.

Material for sequencing was PBMCs. These receptor sequences come from a woman under 30 in good health. CDR3s include the opening cysteine and the closing phenylalanine or tryptophan. D genes are given only for firm matches. Part of the rows lack a size; the others show once, few, many or a class for expanded clones.

CDR3 DNA	CDR3 protein	D gene	V gene	J gene	clone size
TGTGCCACCAGACAGCCCTCCTACAATGAGCAGTTCTTC	CATRQPSYNEQFF	.	TRBV7-9	TRBJ2-1	many
TGCGCCAGCAGCCAAGGAGTCGCAGATACGCAGTATTTT	CASSQGVADTQYF	.	TRBV4-1	TRBJ2-3	few
TGTGCCACCAGCAGAGAAAGAGGGATGGGTCGTGAAAAACTGTTTTTT	CATSRERGMGREKLFF	.	TRBV15	TRBJ1-4	many
TGTGCCAGCAGCCCCGGGGGGGGACTAGCGGGAGTATCCGAGCAGTACTTC	CASSPGGGLAGVSEQYF	TRBD2	TRBV2	TRBJ2-7	few
TGCGCCAGCAGCTTGGTAGCGGGGGGGCCTAGTAATGAGCAGTTCTTC	CASSLVAGGPSNEQFF	TRBD2	TRBV5-1	TRBJ2-1	few
TGCAGCGTTGACGGACAGGGGGGAGAGACCCAGTACTTC	CSVDGQGGETQYF	TRBD1	TRBV29-1	TRBJ2-5	many
TGCAGCGCGGTAGGGACCAATCAAGAGACCCAGTACTTC	CSAVGTNQETQYF	.	TRBV29-1	TRBJ2-5	few
TGTGCCACGAACCATCTAGCGGGAGGGCCAGGGAAGCAGTTCTTC	CATNHLAGGPGKQFF	TRBD2	TRBV10-3	TRBJ2-1	.
TGCGCCAGCAGCTTGGTTCCGGGGACAGGGAACAATGAGCAGTTCTTC	CASSLVPGTGNNEQFF	TRBD1	TRBV5-1	TRBJ2-1	many
TGTGCCATCAGTGAAGGACTAGCGGGAACCACAGATACGCAGTATTTT	CAISEGLAGTTDTQYF	TRBD2	TRBV10-3	TRBJ2-3	many
TGCAGCGCCCGGGACAGACGCACCTACGAGCAGTACTTC	CSARDRRTYEQYF	TRBD1	TRBV29-1	TRBJ2-7	once
TGTGCCAGCAGTTTACTTAGGGGGTATGAGCAGTTCTTC	CASSLLRGYEQFF	.	TRBV28	TRBJ2-1	few
TGCGCCAGCAGCGCGGGACGGGGCCTCGGGCAGTACTTC	CASSAGRGLGQYF	.	TRBV5-1	TRBJ2-7	.
TGTGCCAGCAGCTACGCCCCGGGACATTTATACGAGCAGTACTTC	CASSYAPGHLYEQYF	.	TRBV5-5	TRBJ2-7	.
TGTGCCAGCTCTACAGGGTTCGATCAGCCCCAGCATTTT	CASSTGFDQPQHF	.	TRBV6-1	TRBJ1-5	few
TGCGCCAGCAGCCACTACGTAGCGGGAGCGTCCTACGAGCAGTACTTC	CASSHYVAGASYEQYF	TRBD2	TRBV4-3	TRBJ2-7	few
TGTGCCTTCAGCCCCGGTCCGGGACTAGCGGGAATTCAAGATACGCAGTATTTT	CAFSPGPGLAGIQDTQYF	TRBD2	TRBV12-3/TRBV12-4	TRBJ2-3	.
TGTGCCAGCAGCTCGCATTTCAGTACAGGGGGCTTGGACGAGCAGTACTTC	CASSSHFSTGGLDEQYF	TRBD1	TRBV7-9	TRBJ2-7	few
TGTGCCAGCAGCCTAAAGCCCAGGGGAGGTAGCACTGAAGCTTTCTTT	CASSLKPRGGSTEAFF	.	TRBV7-2	TRBJ1-1	.
TGTGCCAGCAGCGCCTCCCTGGGTGCGGCTTTAACCTACGAGCAGTACTTC	CASSASLGAALTYEQYF	.	TRBV9	TRBJ2-7	many
TGCAGTGCTAGGAATAGCGGTAACCCGCACGAGCAGTACTTC	CSARNSGNPHEQYF	.	TRBV20-1	TRBJ2-7	.
TGCGCCAGCAGGACAGTGCGGACTGAAGCTTTCTTT	CASRTVRTEAFF	.	TRBV10-1	TRBJ1-1	few